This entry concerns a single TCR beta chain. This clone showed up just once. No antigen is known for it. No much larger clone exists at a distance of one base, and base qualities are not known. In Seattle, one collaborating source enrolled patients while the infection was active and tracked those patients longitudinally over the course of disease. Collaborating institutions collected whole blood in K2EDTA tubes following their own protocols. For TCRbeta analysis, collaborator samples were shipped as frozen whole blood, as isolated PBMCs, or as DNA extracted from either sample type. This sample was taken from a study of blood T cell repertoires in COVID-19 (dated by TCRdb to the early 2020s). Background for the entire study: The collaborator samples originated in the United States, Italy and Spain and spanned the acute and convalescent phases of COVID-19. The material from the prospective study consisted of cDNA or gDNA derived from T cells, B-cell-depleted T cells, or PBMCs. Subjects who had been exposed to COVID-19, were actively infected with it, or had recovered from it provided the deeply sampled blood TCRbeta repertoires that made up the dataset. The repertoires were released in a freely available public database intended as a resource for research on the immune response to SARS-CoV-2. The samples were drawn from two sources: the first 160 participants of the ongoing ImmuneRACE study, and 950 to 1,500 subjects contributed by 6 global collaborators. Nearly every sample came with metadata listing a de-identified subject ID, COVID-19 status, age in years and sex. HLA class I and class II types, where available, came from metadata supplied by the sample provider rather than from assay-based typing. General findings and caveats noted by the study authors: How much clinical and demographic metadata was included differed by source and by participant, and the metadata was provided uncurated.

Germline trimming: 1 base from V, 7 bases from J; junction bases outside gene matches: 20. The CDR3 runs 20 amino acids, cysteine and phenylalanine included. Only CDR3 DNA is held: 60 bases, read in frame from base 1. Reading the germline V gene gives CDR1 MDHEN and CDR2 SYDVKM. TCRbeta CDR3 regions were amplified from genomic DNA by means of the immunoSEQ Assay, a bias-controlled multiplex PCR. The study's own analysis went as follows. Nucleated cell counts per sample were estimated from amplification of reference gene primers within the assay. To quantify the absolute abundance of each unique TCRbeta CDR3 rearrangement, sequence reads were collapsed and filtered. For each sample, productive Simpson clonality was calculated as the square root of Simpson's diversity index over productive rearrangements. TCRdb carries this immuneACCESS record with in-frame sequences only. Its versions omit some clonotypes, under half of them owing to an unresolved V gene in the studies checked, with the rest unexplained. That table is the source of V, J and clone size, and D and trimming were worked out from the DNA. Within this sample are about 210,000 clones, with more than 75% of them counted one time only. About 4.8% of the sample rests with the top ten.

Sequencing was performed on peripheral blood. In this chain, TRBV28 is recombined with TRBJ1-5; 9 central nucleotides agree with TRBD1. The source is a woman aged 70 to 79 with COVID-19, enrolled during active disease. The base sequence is TGTGCCAGCAGTTTATTTTATGGGACAGGGAACGTCGCCGTGAAGCAGCCCCAGCATTTT. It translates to CASSLFYGTGNVAVKQPQHF.